These 30 T cell receptor beta chains share one sample of origin, sequenced in a study of tumor and adjacent non-tumor tissue in lung cancer. The template was RNA from unsorted bulk tissue. TCRbeta libraries were built with three rounds of nested PCR, modified from ARM-PCR. MiXCR, applied by TCRdb to the multiplex PCR reads, yields one record per CDR3 protein. The data contain some 80,000 distinct CDR3 sequences, 72% of them singletons. Source material: lung tumor tissue. These receptors originate from a woman in her thirties or forties with non-small cell lung cancer.

This clonotype has only a few counts. The J gene is TRBJ2-1, the V gene TRBV10-3, with D possibly TRBD2 on 6 matching bases. This CDR3 spans 15 amino acids. Germline assignment: CDR1 ENHRY and CDR2 SYGVKD. V was pared by 6 bases and J by 7 bases, with 19 bases between. CDR3 DNA sequence: TGTGCCATCAGGACGGATGGGACTCGACAAAATGAGCAGTTCTTC. Residues: CAIRTDGTRQNEQFF.

This chain uses TRBV20-1 with TRBJ2-7; TRBD1 is a possible D gene (6 bases). Trimming stripped 8 bases from V and 3 bases from J, with 14 bases between. Germline CDR1 DFQATT, CDR2 SNEGSKA (reference sequence). This CDR3 is 12 amino acids long. CDR3 sequence: CSTNEDSYEQYF. CDR3 nucleotide sequence: TGCAGTACCAACGAGGACAGCTACGAGCAGTACTTC.

A remark on this clonotype: Mismatch with germline at one junction end may stem from a read error. The chain uses TRBV11-2 and TRBJ1-6; D is undetermined. CDR3 size: 13 residues. Germline CDR1 is SGHAT and CDR2 is FQNNGV. The CDR3 region is CTISLERHSPLHF. CDR3 nucleotide sequence: TGTACCATCAGCTTAGAGAGGCATTCACCCCTCCATTTT.

In regard to this clonotype: Germline is not matched at one junction end, which may reflect a read error. The chain joins TRBV12-3 or TRBV12-4 to TRBJ1-5; D uncertain. The CDR3 contains 15 residues. CDR3 in DNA: TGTGCCAGCAGTCTGATAGAGGGCCTCGGGCAGCCCCAGCAGTTT. Translated: CASSLIEGLGQPQQF.

About this clonotype itself: Possible read error: a much larger clone is one base away. The chain carries TRBV20-1 and TRBJ1-1; D remains ambiguous. Per germline, CDR1 DFQATT and CDR2 SNEGSKA (reference sequence). The CDR3 totals 12 residues. The CDR3 region has the DNA TGCAGAGGCACGGATCGGAACACTGAAGCTTTCTTT. It translates to CRGTDRNTEAFF.

Notes on this clonotype: An end of the junction does not agree with germline; a read error may underlie this. The J gene is TRBJ2-1, the V gene TRBV10-3; D not resolved. The CDR3 is 12 residues long. Germline V gene sequence: CDR1 ENHRY, CDR2 SYGVKD. In DNA form, the CDR3 reads TGTGCCATCAATGAGTCTCGGCAGTACCAGTTCTTC. This sequence encodes CAINESRQYQFF.

About this clonotype: At one end, the junction sequence differs from germline, possibly due to a read error. This chain links TRBV29-1 with TRBJ2-1; 13 bases are a match to TRBD2. This CDR3 has 15 amino acids. CDR1 is SQVTM and CDR2 is ANQGSEA in the germline V gene. Here the CDR3 DNA reads TGCAACGTCACAAGGACTAGCGGGAGCTACAATGAGAAGTTCTTC. Protein: CNVTRTSGSYNEKFF.

A word on this clonotype: One junction end does not reproduce the germline sequence, and a read error may be involved. The chain is built from TRBV6-5 and TRBJ1-1, with D hard to call. The CDR3 contains 16 residues. Germline V gene sequence: CDR1 MNHEY, CDR2 SVGAGI. The CDR3 DNA is TGTGGCAGCTCTCCCGCGGCGGCTGCAGGCGGGACTGAAGCTTTCTTT. This gives the protein CGSSPAAAAGGTEAFF.

This clonotype was found a few times. At one of its ends the junction is not consistent with the germline gene, which may arise from a read error. The chain carries TRBV20-1 and TRBJ2-7; TRBD2 might be the D (5 bases). The CDR3 has 12 amino acids. The germline CDR1 and CDR2 sequences are DFQATT and SNEGSKA (reference sequence). This CDR3 reads CSARLRAYEQCF. CDR3 in DNA: TGCAGTGCCCGACTGAGGGCCTACGAGCAGTGCTTC.

About this clonotype: This sequence may be a read error, since a much larger clone differs from it by one base. This chain links TRBV13 with TRBJ1-2; possibly TRBD1 for D (5 bases). The CDR3 is made up of 13 amino acids. Germline V CDR1 and CDR2: PRHDT, FYEKMQ (reference sequence). Trimming removed 3 bases at V and 2 bases at J, with 7 bases between. CDR3: CASSFDSNYGYTF. In DNA, the CDR3 is TGTGCCAGCAGCTTCGACAGCAACTATGGCTACACCTTC.

The chain recombines TRBV20-1 with TRBJ2-3; D may match TRBD1 or TRBD2 (7 bases each). The CDR3 extends over 14 amino acids. V lost 5 bases, J lost 5 bases, and 17 bases lay in between. From germline, CDR1 is DFQATT and CDR2 SNEGSKA (reference sequence). The CDR3 sequence: CSAGRGGGRDTQYF. In DNA, the CDR3 is TGCAGTGCTGGCAGGGGGGGCGGGAGAGATACGCAGTATTTT.

Notes on this clonotype: The junction does not match germline at one end; this may be a read error. J is TRBJ1-4 and V is TRBV5-1, with D possibly being TRBD1 (6 bases). The CDR3 length is 15 residues. Germline-derived CDR1 and CDR2 are SGHRS and YFSETQ. The CDR3 loop is CTSSRPGQNNEKLFF. The DNA of the CDR3 is TGCACCAGCAGCCGTCCCGGACAGAATAATGAAAAACTGTTTTTT.

A remark on this clonotype: The junction and the germline gene differ at one end; a read error may be behind it. The gene calls are TRBV4-2 and TRBJ2-4, with TRBD1 matching over 7 bases. The CDR3 extends over 14 amino acids. CDR1 and CDR2 (germline): LGHNA, YNFKEQ. CDR3 DNA: TGTGCCAGTAGCCAGACAGGGTGGGGAAACATTCAATACTTC. Protein product: CASSQTGWGNIQYF.

The J gene is TRBJ2-7, the V gene TRBV19; no clear D. The ends were cut back, 4 bases at V and 8 bases at J, with 9 bases in the middle. The CDR3 sequence is 11 residues long. Germline loops: CDR1 LNHDA, CDR2 SQIVND (reference sequence). CDR3 in DNA: TGTGCCAGTAGTAATCTCGGAAAGCAGTACTTC. Protein sequence: CASSNLGKQYF.

With respect to this clonotype: The junction shows a germline mismatch at one end, possibly a read error. The J gene is TRBJ2-7, the V gene TRBV28; D is ambiguous. This CDR3 is built from 11 residues. CDR1 and CDR2 from the germline V gene are MDHEN and SYDVKM. CDR3 sequence reads: CVSSTPYEQYF. The CDR3 DNA is TGTGTCAGCAGCACCCCCTATGAGCAGTACTTC. Full variable domain (outside the CDR3, taken from reference TRBV28 and TRBJ2-7): DVKVTQSSRYLVKRTGEKVFLECVQDMDHENMFWYRQDPGLGLRLIYFSYDVKMKEKGDIPEGYSVSREKKERFSLILESASTNQTSMYLCVSSTPYEQYFGPGTRLTVT.

Concerning this clonotype: Without the conserved terminal phenylalanine or tryptophan, this CDR3 likely stems from a read error. V usage is TRBV4-2 and J usage is TRBJ1-5, with TRBD1 identical over 7 bases. This CDR3 is built from 16 residues. The germline V gene has CDR1 LGHNA and CDR2 YNFKEQ. CDR3 protein: CVSSPVAGQSNQPQHS. The CDR3, as DNA: TGTGTCAGCAGCCCAGTTGCGGGACAGAGCAATCAGCCCCAGCATTCT.

Turning to this clonotype: This sequence may be a read error, since a much larger clone differs from it by one base. The genes are TRBV20-1 and TRBJ2-3, with TRBD2 as a possible D gene (5 bases). CDR1 is DFQATT, CDR2 SNEGSKA, per germline (reference sequence). This CDR3 is built from 12 residues. This CDR3 is CSRKGAGDMQYF. The CDR3 bases are TGCAGTAGGAAGGGAGCTGGAGATATGCAGTATTTT.

On this clonotype: This clone may be a read error of a much larger clone one base away. The chain is built from TRBV5-4 and TRBJ2-2; 9 bases map to TRBD2. This CDR3 has 17 residues. CDR1 is SGHNT, CDR2 YYREEE, per germline (reference sequence). CDR3 in DNA: TGTGTCAGCAGCGGGTCCGGGACTAGCCGTACCAGGGGGGAGCTGTTTTTT. Protein sequence: CVSSGSGTSRTRGELFF.

CDR3 nucleotide sequence: TGTGCCAGCAGCCCCTATCAGGGTGGGGGCATTCAGTACTTC. Residues: CASSPYQGGGIQYF. The rearrangement joins TRBV5-8 to TRBJ2-4, with D possibly being TRBD1 or TRBD2 (5 bases each). CDR1 is SGHTS, CDR2 YDEGEE, per germline. The CDR3 is 14 residues long. Deletions cut 4 bases from V and 9 bases from J, with 17 bases between.

This clonotype was picked up one time. Being one base from a much bigger clone, this may be a read error. The chain joins TRBV24-1 to TRBJ2-2, with 9 bases fitting TRBD1. The CDR3 consists of 17 residues. The germline gives CDR1 KGHDR, CDR2 SFDVKD. CDR3 region: CVTSDPDRGGNTGELFF. CDR3 bases: TGTGTCACCAGTGATCCGGACAGGGGAGGGAACACCGGGGAGCTGTTTTTT.

Turning to this clonotype: A much more abundant neighbour one base away suggests this may be a read error. The genes are TRBV7-9 and TRBJ2-1; D not certain. The CDR3 sequence is 12 residues long. Germline-derived CDR1 and CDR2 are SEHNR and FQNEAQ (reference sequence). The CDR3 sequence: CASSLAGNEQIF. The DNA of the CDR3 is TGTGCCAGCAGCTTAGCGGGTAATGAGCAGATCTTC.

This clonotype was recorded a few times. One end of the junction is discordant with germline, which a read error may explain. The rearrangement links TRBV6-5 to TRBJ1-2; D remains ambiguous. The germline V gene encodes CDR1 MNHEY and CDR2 SVGAGI. The CDR3 extends over 13 amino acids. The CDR3 sequence is CARSPGSDYGYTF. In nucleotides, the CDR3 is TGTGCCCGCAGTCCCGGAAGTGATTATGGCTACACCTTT.

The chain recombines TRBV6-6 with TRBJ1-1; D uncertain. Germline V gives CDR1 MNHNY, CDR2 SVGAGI (reference sequence). Trimming stripped 7 bases from V and 13 bases from J, with 19 bases between. The CDR3 has 12 residues. CDR3 in amino acids: CASTSREQTDFF. The CDR3 region has the DNA TGTGCCAGCACCTCACGTGAGCAAACAGATTTCTTT.

Details on this clonotype: A much bigger clone sits one base away, suggesting this may be a read error. V and J are TRBV20-1 and TRBJ1-5; unclear D gene. This CDR3 has 12 residues. Germline V gene sequence: CDR1 DFQATT, CDR2 SNEGSKA (reference sequence). In DNA form, the CDR3 reads TGCAGTGCTAGAGGAGGCAATCAGCCCCGGCATTTT. It translates to CSARGGNQPRHF.

The table lists this clonotype with many counts. The rearrangement uses TRBV29-1 and TRBJ2-3, with D perhaps assigned TRBD1 or TRBD2 (5 bases each). From germline, CDR1 is SQVTM and CDR2 ANQGSEA. The CDR3 is 13 amino acids. With 5 bases removed from V and 2 bases from J, the gap between germline ends came to 11 bases. Here the CDR3 reads CSVRGTHTDTQYF. CDR3 DNA sequence: TGCAGCGTTAGAGGGACCCACACAGATACGCAGTATTTT.

This clonotype was detected many times. The rearrangement joins TRBV4-1 to TRBJ1-5; TRBD1 might be the D (5 bases). V was pared by 4 bases and J by 3 bases, with 10 bases between. In germline, CDR1 is MGHRA, CDR2 YSYEKL. The CDR3 is made up of 14 amino acids. CDR3 sequence: CASSPRGDNQPQHF. Here the CDR3 DNA reads TGCGCCAGCAGCCCCCGGGGGGACAATCAGCCCCAGCATTTT.

This clonotype came up a few times. The V and J genes are TRBV11-2 and TRBJ2-7, with D possibly matching TRBD2 (6 bases). The CDR3 consists of 17 residues. V was trimmed by 9 bases and J by 3 bases, leaving 27 bases between them. Germline values: CDR1 SGHAT, CDR2 FQNNGV. CDR3 sequence reads: CASSPPGRAEGGYEQYF. The CDR3 nucleotides read TGTGCCAGTAGCCCACCCGGTCGGGCGGAGGGCGGCTACGAGCAGTACTTC.

This clonotype was counted only a few times. A much larger clone lies one base from this, so it may be a read error. The genes are TRBV5-6 and TRBJ2-3; no firm D call. The CDR3 runs 13 residues. Germline V gives CDR1 SGHDT, CDR2 YYEEEE. CDR3 protein: CVSSLVHTDTQYF. In DNA, the CDR3 is TGTGTCAGCAGCTTGGTCCACACAGATACGCAGTATTTT.

In the case of this clonotype: Being one base from a much bigger clone, this may be a read error. This chain joins TRBV5-1 and TRBJ2-3; 8 nucleotides line up with TRBD1. From germline, CDR1 is SGHRS and CDR2 YFSETQ. This CDR3 is built from 15 residues. J was trimmed by 5 bases and V by 6 bases; bases with no gene match: 11. The CDR3 DNA reads TGCGCCAGCAACTTTTTGACAGGGGAGGTAGATACGCAGTATTTT. Its protein is CASNFLTGEVDTQYF.

Turning to this clonotype: At one boundary the junction diverges from the germline segment, which might be a read error. CDR3 sequence reads: CATKAWYNTGTQYF. The CDR3 nucleotides are TGTGCCACTAAAGCCTGGTACAACACAGGTACGCAGTATTTT. This chain connects TRBV24-1 to TRBJ2-3; D is perhaps TRBD1 (5 bases). CDR3 length equals 14 residues. Germline loops: CDR1 KGHDR, CDR2 SFDVKD.